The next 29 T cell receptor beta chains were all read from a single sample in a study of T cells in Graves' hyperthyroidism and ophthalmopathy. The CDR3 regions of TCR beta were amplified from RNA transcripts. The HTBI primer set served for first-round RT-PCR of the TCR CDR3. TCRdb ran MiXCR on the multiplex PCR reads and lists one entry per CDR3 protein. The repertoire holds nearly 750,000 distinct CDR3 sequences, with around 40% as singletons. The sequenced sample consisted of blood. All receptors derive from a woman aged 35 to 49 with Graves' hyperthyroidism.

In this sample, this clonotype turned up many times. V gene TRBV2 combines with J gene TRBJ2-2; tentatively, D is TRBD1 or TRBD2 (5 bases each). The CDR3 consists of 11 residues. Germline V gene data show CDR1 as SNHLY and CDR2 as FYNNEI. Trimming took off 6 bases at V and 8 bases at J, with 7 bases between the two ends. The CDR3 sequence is CASRGEGELFF. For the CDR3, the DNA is TGTGCCAGCAGGGGGGAGGGGGAGCTGTTTTTT. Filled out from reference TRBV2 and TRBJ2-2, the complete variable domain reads EPEVTQTPSHQVTQMGQEVILRCVPISNHLYFYWYRQILGQKVEFLVSFYNNEISEKSEIFDDQFSVERPDGSNFTLKIRSTKLEDSAMYFCASRGEGELFFGEGSRLTVL.

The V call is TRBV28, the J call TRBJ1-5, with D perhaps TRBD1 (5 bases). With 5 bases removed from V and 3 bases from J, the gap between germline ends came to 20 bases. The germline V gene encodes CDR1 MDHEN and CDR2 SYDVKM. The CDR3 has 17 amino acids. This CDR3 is CASSPPIPRQLNQPQHF. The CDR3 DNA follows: TGTGCCAGCAGTCCACCCATACCAAGACAGCTCAATCAGCCCCAGCATTTT.

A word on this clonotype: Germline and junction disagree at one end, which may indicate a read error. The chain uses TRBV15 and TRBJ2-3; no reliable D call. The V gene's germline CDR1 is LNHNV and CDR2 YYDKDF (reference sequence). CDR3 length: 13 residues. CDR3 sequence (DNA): TGTGCCAGCAGCTCAGCTACAACAGATACGCAGTATTTT. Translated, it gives CASSSATTDTQYF.

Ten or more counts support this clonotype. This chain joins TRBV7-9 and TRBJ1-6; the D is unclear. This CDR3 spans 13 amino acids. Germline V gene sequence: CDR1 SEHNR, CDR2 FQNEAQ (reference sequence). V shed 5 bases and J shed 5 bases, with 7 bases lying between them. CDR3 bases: TGTGCCAGCAGCCCTTGGGATAATTCACCCCTCCACTTT. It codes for CASSPWDNSPLHF.

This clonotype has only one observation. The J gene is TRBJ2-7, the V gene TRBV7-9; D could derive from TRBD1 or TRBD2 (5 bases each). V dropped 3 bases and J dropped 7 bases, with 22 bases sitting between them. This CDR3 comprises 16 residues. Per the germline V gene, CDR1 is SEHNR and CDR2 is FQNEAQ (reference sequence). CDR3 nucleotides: TGTGCCAGCAGCTTGTCGGGGAGTGGTGGGGCAGAAGAGCAGTACTTC. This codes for CASSLSGSGGAEEQYF.

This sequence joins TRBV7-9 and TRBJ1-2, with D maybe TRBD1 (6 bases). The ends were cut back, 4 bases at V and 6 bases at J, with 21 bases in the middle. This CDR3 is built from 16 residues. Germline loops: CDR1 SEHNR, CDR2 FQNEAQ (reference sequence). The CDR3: CASSSPIVEGGDGYTF. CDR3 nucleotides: TGTGCCAGCAGCTCCCCTATAGTGGAGGGGGGGGATGGCTACACCTTC.

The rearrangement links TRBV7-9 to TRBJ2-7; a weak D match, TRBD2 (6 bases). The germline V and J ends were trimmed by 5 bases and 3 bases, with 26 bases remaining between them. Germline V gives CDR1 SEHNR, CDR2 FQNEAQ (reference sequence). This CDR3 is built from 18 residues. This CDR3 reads CASSPFEGKAAGYYEQYF. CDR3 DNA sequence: TGTGCCAGCAGCCCTTTCGAGGGAAAGGCGGCGGGATACTACGAGCAGTACTTC.

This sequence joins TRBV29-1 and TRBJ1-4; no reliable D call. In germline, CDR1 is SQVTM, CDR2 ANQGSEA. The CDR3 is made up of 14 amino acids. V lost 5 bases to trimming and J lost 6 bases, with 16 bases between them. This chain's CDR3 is CSVLRAGVDEKLFF. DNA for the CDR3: TGCAGCGTTTTAAGGGCAGGAGTCGATGAAAAACTGTTTTTT.

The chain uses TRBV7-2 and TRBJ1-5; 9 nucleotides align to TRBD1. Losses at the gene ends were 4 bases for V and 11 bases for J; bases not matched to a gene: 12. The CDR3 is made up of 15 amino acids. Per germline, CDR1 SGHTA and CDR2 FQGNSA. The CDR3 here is CASSSLDRGATAQHF. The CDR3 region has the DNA TGTGCCAGCAGCTCGCTAGACAGGGGGGCTACGGCCCAGCATTTT. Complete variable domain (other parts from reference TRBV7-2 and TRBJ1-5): GAGVSQSPSNKVTEKGKDVELRCDPISGHTALYWYRQSLGQGLEFLIYFQGNSAPDKSGLPSDRFSAERTGGSVSTLTIQRTQQEDSAVYLCASSSLDRGATAQHFGDGTRLSIL.

The DNA for the CDR3 is TGTGCCAGCAGCCCCGGACCCGGCTCCTACGAGCAGTACTTC. Translating it yields CASSPGPGSYEQYF. This chain connects TRBV7-3 to TRBJ2-7; D ambiguous. This CDR3 is 14 amino acids long. Germline loops: CDR1 SGHTA, CDR2 FQGTGA. Trimming took 5 bases from V and 0 from J, leaving 11 bases between them.

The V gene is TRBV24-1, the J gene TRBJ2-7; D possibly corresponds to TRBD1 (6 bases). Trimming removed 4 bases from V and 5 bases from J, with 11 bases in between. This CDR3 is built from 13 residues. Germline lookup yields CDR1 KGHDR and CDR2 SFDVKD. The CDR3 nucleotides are TGTGCCACCAGTGAGACAGGTGGCAACGAGCAGTACTTC. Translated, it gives CATSETGGNEQYF.

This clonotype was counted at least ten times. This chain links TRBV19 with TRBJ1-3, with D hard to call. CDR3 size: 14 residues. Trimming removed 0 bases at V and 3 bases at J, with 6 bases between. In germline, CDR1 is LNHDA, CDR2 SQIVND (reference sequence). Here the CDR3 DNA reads TGTGCCAGTAGTATAGAGGCAGGTGGAAACACCATATATTTT. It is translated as CASSIEAGGNTIYF.

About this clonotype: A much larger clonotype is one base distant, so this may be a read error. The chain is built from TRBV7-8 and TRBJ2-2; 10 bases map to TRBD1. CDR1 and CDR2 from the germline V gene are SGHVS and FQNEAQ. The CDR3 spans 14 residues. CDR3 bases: TGTGCCGGCAGCTGGGACAGGGGAGCCGGGGAGCTGTTTTTT. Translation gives CAGSWDRGAGELFF.

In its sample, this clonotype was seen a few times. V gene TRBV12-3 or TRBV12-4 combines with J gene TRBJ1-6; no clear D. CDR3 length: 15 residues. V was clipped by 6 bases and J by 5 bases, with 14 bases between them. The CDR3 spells CASRRDTFDNSPLHF. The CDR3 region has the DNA TGTGCCAGCAGGAGAGACACTTTTGATAATTCACCCCTCCACTTT.

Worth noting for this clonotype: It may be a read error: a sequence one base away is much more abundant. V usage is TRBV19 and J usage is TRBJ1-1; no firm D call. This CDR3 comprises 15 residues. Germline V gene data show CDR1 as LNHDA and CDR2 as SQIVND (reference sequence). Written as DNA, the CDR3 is TGTGCCAGTAGGATAACAGAAGATAAGAACACTGAAGCTTCCTTT. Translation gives CASRITEDKNTEASF.

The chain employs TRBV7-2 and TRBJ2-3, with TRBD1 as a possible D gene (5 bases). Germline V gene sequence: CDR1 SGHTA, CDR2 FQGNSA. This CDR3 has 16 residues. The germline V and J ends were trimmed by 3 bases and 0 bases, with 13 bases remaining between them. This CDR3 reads CASSLIQVGSTDTQYF. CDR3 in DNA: TGTGCCAGCAGCTTGATACAGGTGGGGAGCACAGATACGCAGTATTTT.

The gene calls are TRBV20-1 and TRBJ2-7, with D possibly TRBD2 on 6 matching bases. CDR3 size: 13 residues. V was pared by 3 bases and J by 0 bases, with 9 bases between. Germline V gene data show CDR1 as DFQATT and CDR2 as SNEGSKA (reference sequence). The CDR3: CSARFSGSYEQYF. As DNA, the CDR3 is TGCAGTGCTAGGTTTAGCGGCTCCTACGAGCAGTACTTC.

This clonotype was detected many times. Here the CDR3 reads CATNIAGNFQETQYF. CDR3 nucleotide sequence: TGTGCCACCAACATAGCGGGGAACTTCCAAGAGACCCAGTACTTC. This rearrangement joins TRBV7-2 to TRBJ2-5; 8 nucleotides line up with TRBD2. V was pared by 10 bases and J by 1 base, with 11 bases of the junction left unmatched. Germline lookup yields CDR1 SGHTA and CDR2 FQGNSA. CDR3 size: 15 residues.

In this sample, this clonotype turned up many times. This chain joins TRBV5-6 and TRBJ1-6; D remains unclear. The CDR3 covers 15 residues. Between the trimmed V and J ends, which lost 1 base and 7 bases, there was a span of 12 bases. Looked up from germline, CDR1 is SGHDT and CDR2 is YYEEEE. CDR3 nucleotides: TGTGCCAGCAGCTTGTCATACGGAGGGAATTCACCCCTCCACTTT. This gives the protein CASSLSYGGNSPLHF.

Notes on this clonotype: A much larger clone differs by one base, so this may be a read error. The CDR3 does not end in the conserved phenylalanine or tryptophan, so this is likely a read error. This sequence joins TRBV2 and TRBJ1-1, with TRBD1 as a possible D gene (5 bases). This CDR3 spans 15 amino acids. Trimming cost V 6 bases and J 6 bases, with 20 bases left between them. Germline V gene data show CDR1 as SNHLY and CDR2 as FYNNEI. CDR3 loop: CASRGFGTVGAEAFL. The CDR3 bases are TGTGCCAGCAGGGGCTTCGGGACGGTGGGGGCTGAAGCTTTCCTT.

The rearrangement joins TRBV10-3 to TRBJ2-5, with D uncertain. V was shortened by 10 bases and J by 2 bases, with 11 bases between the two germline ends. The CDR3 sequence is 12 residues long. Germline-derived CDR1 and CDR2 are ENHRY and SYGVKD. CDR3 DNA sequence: TGTGCCAGCGTTTCTATTCAAGAGACCCAGTACTTC. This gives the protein CASVSIQETQYF.

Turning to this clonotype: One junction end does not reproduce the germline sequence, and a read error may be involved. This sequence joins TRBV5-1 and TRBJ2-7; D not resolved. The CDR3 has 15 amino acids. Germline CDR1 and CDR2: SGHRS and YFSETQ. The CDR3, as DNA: TGCGCCAGCAGCCAATCTGACTTCCTGGTATACGAGCAGCACTTC. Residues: CASSQSDFLVYEQHF.

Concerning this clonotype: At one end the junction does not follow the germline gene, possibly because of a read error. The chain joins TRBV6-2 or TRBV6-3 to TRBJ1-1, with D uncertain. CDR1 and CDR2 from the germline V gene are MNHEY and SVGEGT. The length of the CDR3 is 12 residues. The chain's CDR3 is CASGRLNTEALF. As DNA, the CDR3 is TGTGCCAGCGGACGATTGAACACTGAAGCTCTCTTT.

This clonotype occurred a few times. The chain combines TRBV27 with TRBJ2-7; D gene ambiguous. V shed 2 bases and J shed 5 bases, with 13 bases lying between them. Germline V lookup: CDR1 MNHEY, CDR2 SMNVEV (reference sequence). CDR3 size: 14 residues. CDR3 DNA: TGTGCCAGCAGTTTAACCGTTCCGCCCCACGAGCAGTACTTC. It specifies CASSLTVPPHEQYF.

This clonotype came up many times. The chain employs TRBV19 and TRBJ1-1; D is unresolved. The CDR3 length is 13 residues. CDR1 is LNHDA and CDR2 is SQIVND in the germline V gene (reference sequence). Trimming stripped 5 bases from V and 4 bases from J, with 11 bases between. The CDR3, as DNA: TGTGCCAGTAGTGAAGGGCGTCGCACTGAAGCTTTCTTT. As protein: CASSEGRRTEAFF. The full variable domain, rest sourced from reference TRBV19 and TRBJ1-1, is DGGITQSPKYLFRKEGQNVTLSCEQNLNHDAMYWYRQDPGQGLRLIYYSQIVNDFQKGDIAEGYSVSREKKESFPLTVTSAQKNPTAFYLCASSEGRRTEAFFGQGTRLTVV.

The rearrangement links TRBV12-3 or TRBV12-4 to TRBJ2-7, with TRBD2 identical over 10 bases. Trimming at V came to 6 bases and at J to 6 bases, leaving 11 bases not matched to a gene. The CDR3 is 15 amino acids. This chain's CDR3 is CASRPSGRARSEQYF. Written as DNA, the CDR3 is TGTGCCAGCAGGCCCAGCGGGAGGGCCCGCTCCGAGCAGTACTTC.

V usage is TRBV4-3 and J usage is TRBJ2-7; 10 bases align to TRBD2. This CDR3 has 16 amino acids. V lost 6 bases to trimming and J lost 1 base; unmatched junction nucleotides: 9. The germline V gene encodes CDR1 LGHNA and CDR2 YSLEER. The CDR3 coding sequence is TGCGCCAGCAGTTCCACTAGCGGGACCCAGTCCTACGAGCAGTACTTC. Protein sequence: CASSSTSGTQSYEQYF.

The CDR3 region has the DNA TGTGCCATCAAGGACAGGGACGGGGAGCTGTTTTTT. It specifies CAIKDRDGELFF. J is TRBJ2-2 and V is TRBV10-3, with 8 positions matching TRBD1. Germline V CDR1 and CDR2: ENHRY, SYGVKD. The CDR3 spans 12 residues. Losses at the gene ends were 7 bases for V and 7 bases for J; bases not matched to a gene: 2.

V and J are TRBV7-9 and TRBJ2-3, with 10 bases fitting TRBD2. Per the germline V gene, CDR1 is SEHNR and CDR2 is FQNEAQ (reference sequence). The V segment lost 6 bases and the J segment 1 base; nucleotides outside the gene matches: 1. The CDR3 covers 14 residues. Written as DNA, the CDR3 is TGTGCCAGCAGTGGGACTAGCGGCACAGATACGCAGTATTTT. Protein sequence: CASSGTSGTDTQYF. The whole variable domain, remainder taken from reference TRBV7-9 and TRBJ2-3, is DTGVSQNPRHKITKRGQNVTFRCDPISEHNRLYWYRQTLGQGPEFLTYFQNEAQLEKSRLLSDRFSAERPKGSFSTLEIQRTEQGDSAMYLCASSGTSGTDTQYFGPGTRLTVL.